These 24 T cell receptor beta chains were all obtained from the same sample, sequenced in a study of blood T cell repertoires in COVID-19. Here immunoSEQ multiplex PCR was the method, and the copy in TCRdb shows in-frame clones only, minus some. In the table there are roughly 26,000 clones, about 83% of which are singletons. Sequenced material: peripheral blood. Every receptor here comes from a human donor in a cohort sampled during active COVID-19.

This chain joins TRBV5-4 and TRBJ1-6; possible D gene TRBD1, 6 bases. The CDR3 is made up of 15 amino acids. With 4 bases removed from V and 7 bases from J, the gap between germline ends came to 15 bases. CDR1 and CDR2 from the germline V gene are SGHNT and YYREEE (reference sequence). CDR3 DNA sequence: TGTGCCAGCAGCCCAGACCCAGGGGAGAATTCACCCCTCCACTTT. Translated, it gives CASSPDPGENSPLHF. Drawing the rest from reference TRBV5-4 and TRBJ1-6, the complete variable domain is ETGVTQSPTHLIKTRGQQVTLRCSSQSGHNTVSWYQQALGQGPQFIFQYYREEENGRGNFPPRFSGLQFPNYSSELNVNALELDDSALYLCASSPDPGENSPLHFGNGTRLTVT.

This chain links TRBV7-6 with TRBJ2-5, with a possible D match to TRBD1 (5 bases). This CDR3 region has 14 residues. The V end lost 8 bases, the J end lost 0 bases, and 13 bases lay between the germline ends. Germline V gene sequence: CDR1 SGHVS, CDR2 FNYEAQ. DNA for the CDR3: TGTGCCAGCTCATTGGGGCTTTACCAAGAGACCCAGTACTTC. It codes for CASSLGLYQETQYF.

This clone was seen more than once but under ten times. This chain links TRBV3-1 (or the pseudogene TRBV3-2) with TRBJ2-7; no clear D. This CDR3 comprises 15 residues. The germline CDR1 and CDR2 sequences are LGHDT and YNNKEL (reference sequence). V was clipped by 3 bases and J by 6 bases, with 18 bases between them. The CDR3 bases are TGTGCCAGCAGCCACCCTCTGGGCCTTTTGAGCGAGCAGTACTTC. It specifies CASSHPLGLLSEQYF.

This clone was recorded a few times. This sequence joins TRBV21-1 and TRBJ2-1; the D call of TRBD1 is as the table states it, not checked on the DNA. TRBV21-1 is shown as a pseudogene. This CDR3 is built from 18 residues. Here the CDR3 DNA reads TGTGCCAGCAGCAAAGAATTCATGCAGGGCCGGCCGAAAGATGAGCAGTTCTTC. This codes for CASSKEFMQGRPKDEQFF.

This clone was seen a few times. The chain is built from TRBV6-5 and TRBJ2-1; 8 bases are shared with TRBD1. V shed 4 bases, J shed 6 bases, and the junction held 5 bases outside the gene matches. The CDR3 has 14 amino acids. The germline V gene has CDR1 MNHEY and CDR2 SVGAGI. DNA for the CDR3: TGTGCCAGCAGTTGGACAGGGTTCGGCAATGAGCAGTTCTTC. Translating it yields CASSWTGFGNEQFF.

V gene TRBV7-9 combines with J gene TRBJ2-1; perhaps TRBD2 as D (6 bases). With 5 bases removed from V and 6 bases from J, the gap between germline ends came to 11 bases. This CDR3 spans 13 amino acids. Germline V lookup: CDR1 SEHNR, CDR2 FQNEAQ (reference sequence). DNA of the CDR3: TGTGCCAGCAGCCTCAATAGCGGCAATGAGCAGTTCTTC. Translating it yields CASSLNSGNEQFF. The full variable domain, with the rest looked up from reference TRBV7-9 and TRBJ2-1, is DTGVSQNPRHKITKRGQNVTFRCDPISEHNRLYWYRQTLGQGPEFLTYFQNEAQLEKSRLLSDRFSAERPKGSFSTLEIQRTEQGDSAMYLCASSLNSGNEQFFGPGTRLTVL.

V is TRBV28 and J is TRBJ1-5, with a possible D match to TRBD1 (5 bases). Germline V gene lookup returns CDR1 MDHEN and CDR2 SYDVKM. This CDR3 has 15 residues. The V and J ends lost 6 bases and 4 bases respectively, with 16 bases between them. CDR3 in amino acids: CASRSSGSVNQPQHF. The CDR3, as DNA: TGTGCCAGCAGGTCCTCAGGGTCGGTGAATCAGCCCCAGCATTTT.

Only one count was recorded for this clone. V and J are TRBV5-5 and TRBJ1-1; no clear D. V lost 0 bases to trimming and J lost 5 bases, with 14 bases between them. The germline CDR1 and CDR2 sequences are SGHKS and YYEKEE (reference sequence). The length of the CDR3 is 15 residues. In DNA, the CDR3 is TGTGCCAGCAGCTTGGCCCGACGGGAAGAAACTGAAGCTTTCTTT. It is translated as CASSLARREETEAFF.

The V gene is TRBV6-5, the J gene TRBJ1-2; the match to TRBD1 covers 7 bases. V shed 7 bases and J 1 base; nucleotides not matched to a gene: 6. CDR1 is MNHEY and CDR2 is SVGAGI in the germline V gene. The CDR3 sequence is 14 residues long. The CDR3 loop is CASKGQTINYGYTF. CDR3 bases: TGTGCCAGCAAGGGACAGACGATTAACTATGGCTACACCTTC.

The CDR3 region is CASSVVAGIEYNEQFF. CDR3 bases: TGTGCCAGCAGCGTAGTGGCGGGAATCGAGTACAATGAGCAGTTCTTC. The chain couples TRBV9 to TRBJ2-1; D may be TRBD2 (6 bases). This CDR3 is built from 16 residues. V was pared by 0 bases and J by 4 bases, with 14 bases between. The germline V gene encodes CDR1 SGDLS and CDR2 YYNGEE.

J is TRBJ1-4 and V is TRBV21-1; the tabulated D call, TRBD1, remains unverified against the DNA. TRBV21-1 is deemed a pseudogene. The CDR3 has 13 residues. CDR3 sequence (DNA): TGTGCCAGCAGCAAAAGCATGGTTGGACAGGACCTTTTT. Protein: CASSKSMVGQDLF.

The J gene is TRBJ2-7, the V gene TRBV18; weak D call: TRBD1 (6 bases). The V gene's germline CDR1 is KGHSH and CDR2 LQKENI. Trimming pared 2 bases from V and 5 bases from J, leaving 13 bases between. The CDR3 extends over 14 amino acids. CDR3 DNA: TGTGCCAGCTCACCAGAGCAGGGGCGCAACGAGCAGTACTTC. Translating it yields CASSPEQGRNEQYF.

The chain links TRBV2 to TRBJ1-3, with D possibly TRBD1 on 5 matching bases. CDR3 length equals 15 residues. CDR1 SNHLY and CDR2 FYNNEI come from the germline V gene. V was clipped by 7 bases and J by 2 bases, with 15 bases between them. CDR3 residues: CASKPTDKAGNTIYF. As DNA, the CDR3 is TGTGCCAGCAAACCGACGGACAAGGCTGGAAACACCATATATTTT. The full variable domain, rest sourced from reference TRBV2 and TRBJ1-3, is EPEVTQTPSHQVTQMGQEVILRCVPISNHLYFYWYRQILGQKVEFLVSFYNNEISEKSEIFDDQFSVERPDGSNFTLKIRSTKLEDSAMYFCASKPTDKAGNTIYFGEGSWLTVV.

The CDR3 spells CAISDSGEGTDTQYF. CDR3 sequence (DNA): TGTGCCATCAGTGATAGCGGGGAGGGCACAGATACGCAGTATTTT. The chain combines TRBV10-3 with TRBJ2-3, with TRBD2 identical over 8 bases. Trimming removed 3 bases from V and 1 base from J; junction bases left unmatched: 3. The CDR3 is 15 amino acids. Germline V gene data show CDR1 as ENHRY and CDR2 as SYGVKD.

The CDR3 spells CAINRGGMDGYTF. CDR3 in DNA: TGTGCCATTAACAGGGGAGGAATGGATGGCTACACCTTC. V and J are TRBV19 and TRBJ1-2; 7 nucleotides agree with TRBD1. The CDR3 has 13 residues. Germline V gene sequence: CDR1 LNHDA, CDR2 SQIVND (reference sequence). J gave up 6 bases and V 10 bases, and 11 bases lay outside the gene matches.

The CDR3 is CASSHSGQGNEQYF. The CDR3 region has the DNA TGCGCCAGCAGCCACTCGGGACAGGGAAACGAGCAGTACTTC. This sequence joins TRBV4-3 and TRBJ2-7, with 9 bases identical to TRBD1. Per the germline V gene, CDR1 is LGHNA and CDR2 is YSLEER. There are 14 residues in the CDR3. J gave up 5 bases and V 3 bases, and 5 bases lay outside the gene matches.

A word on this clone: Other nucleotide sequences in the sample specify the same CDR3. The chain recombines TRBV15 with TRBJ1-5, with D hard to call. The CDR3 extends over 16 amino acids. Germline-derived CDR1 and CDR2 are LNHNV and YYDKDF (reference sequence). Trimming left V 0 bases short and J 1 base short, with 10 bases between. The CDR3 coding sequence is TGTGCCACCAGCAGAGATAGCTCGGTCAGCAATCAGCCCCAGCATTTT. This encodes CATSRDSSVSNQPQHF.

The chain links TRBV2 to TRBJ1-1; D gene ambiguous. The CDR3 has 15 residues. CDR1 and CDR2 from the germline V gene are SNHLY and FYNNEI. V was shortened by 8 bases and J by 5 bases, with 21 bases between the two germline ends. The CDR3 is CASPNQARSGTEAFF. The CDR3 nucleotides are TGTGCCAGCCCGAACCAAGCACGCTCGGGTACTGAAGCTTTCTTT.

This chain links TRBV9 with TRBJ2-3; 8 bases fit TRBD2. V gave up 0 bases and J gave up 0 bases; unmatched junction bases: 9. This CDR3 region has 18 residues. Germline CDR1 and CDR2: SGDLS and YYNGEE. CDR3 DNA sequence: TGTGCCAGCAGCGTAGGGAACCAGCGGGAGAGGAGCACAGATACGCAGTATTTT. Translating gives CASSVGNQRERSTDTQYF.

J is TRBJ1-2 and V is TRBV5-8, with 8 bases aligning to TRBD1. Germline CDR1 is SGHTS and CDR2 is YDEGEE. CDR3 length: 13 residues. V lost 4 bases and J lost 5; bases outside the gene matches: 4. CDR3 residues: CASSPGTGYGYTF. DNA for the CDR3: TGTGCCAGCAGCCCTGGGACAGGATATGGCTACACCTTC.

J is TRBJ2-1 and V is TRBV2; 8 bases are shared with TRBD2. Germline V gene data show CDR1 as SNHLY and CDR2 as FYNNEI. CDR3 length: 17 amino acids. J was trimmed by 4 bases and V by 8 bases; bases with no gene match: 16. The CDR3 loop reads CASSLGTAGGQYNEQFF. The CDR3, as DNA: TGTGCCAGCTCCCTCGGCACGGCGGGGGGCCAATACAATGAGCAGTTCTTC.

This chain joins TRBV9 and TRBJ2-1, with 7 bases identical to TRBD2. The germline gives CDR1 SGDLS, CDR2 YYNGEE. V lost 5 bases, J lost 6 bases, and 2 bases stayed unmatched. The CDR3 has 12 amino acids. As DNA, the CDR3 is TGTGCCAGCAGTGCGGGGGTCAATGAGCAGTTCTTC. It is translated as CASSAGVNEQFF.

V is TRBV13 and J is TRBJ2-3; weak D call: TRBD2 (6 bases). Trimming cost V 3 bases and J 0 bases, with 7 bases left between them. The CDR3 is 14 residues long. The V gene's germline CDR1 is PRHDT and CDR2 FYEKMQ (reference sequence). Here the CDR3 DNA reads TGTGCCAGCAGCTTTAGCGGAAGCACAGATACGCAGTATTTT. Residues: CASSFSGSTDTQYF.

This chain links TRBV4-2 with TRBJ2-3; 11 nucleotides line up with TRBD2. This CDR3 spans 15 amino acids. Germline V gene data show CDR1 as LGHNA and CDR2 as YNFKEQ. V lost 4 bases to trimming and J lost 1 base; unmatched junction nucleotides: 1. For the CDR3, the DNA is TGTGCCAGCAGCCCACTAGCGGGAGGCACAGATACGCAGTATTTT. The encoded protein is CASSPLAGGTDTQYF.